This T cell receptor beta chain comes out of a study of sequential checkpoint blockade in melanoma. Across the study: About 90 pretreatment tumor DNA samples were TCRβ immunosequenced.

Noted treatment: randomized to nivolumab then ipilimumab (arm A) or the reverse (arm B). In this sample, this clone turned up many times. Its specificity is unknown. Study-wide results and limits: Mutational load did not correlate with tumor T-cell fraction or clonality.

V lost 4 bases and J lost 4, with 8 bases in between. The V gene's germline CDR1 is SGDLS and CDR2 YYNGEE. This CDR3 has 13 amino acids. Repertoires were generated with immunoSEQ multiplex PCR, while TCRdb's copy carries only in-frame clones and drops some. Among around 10,000 clones listed, roughly 29% were seen once. This sample comprised tumor tissue (inferred from file names), obtained from a patient given nivolumab and ipilimumab in sequence. The receptor comes from a human donor with melanoma. The V call is TRBV9, the J call TRBJ2-2; maybe TRBD1 (6 bases). The DNA of the CDR3 is TGTGCCAGCAGCTTAGGGGGCACCGGGGAGCTGTTTTTT. It specifies CASSLGGTGELFF. The whole variable domain, filled in from reference TRBV9 and TRBJ2-2, reads DSGVTQTPKHLITATGQRVTLRCSPRSGDLSVYWYQQSLDQGLQFLIQYYNGEERAKGNILERFSAQQFPDLHSELNLSSLELGDSALYFCASSLGGTGELFFGEGSRLTVL.